Below, 27 T cell receptor beta chains from the same sample are listed, as sequenced in a study of chemoradiotherapy in HPV16-positive cancers. Profiled with immunoSEQ multiplex PCR; TCRdb holds only in-frame clones, not every one. The sample has tens of thousands of clones; 84% are singletons. Sequencing used blood, obtained from a patient who underwent chemoradiotherapy. These TCRs come from a human donor with HPV-associated anogenital cancer.

The V call is TRBV5-1, the J call TRBJ1-1; 9 positions match TRBD1. Germline values: CDR1 SGHRS, CDR2 YFSETQ. The trim removed 0 bases at V and 4 bases at J, leaving 4 bases unmatched. The CDR3 length is 15 residues. The CDR3 coding sequence is TGCGCCAGCAGCTTGGCCGGACAGGGGAGCACTGAAGCTTTCTTT. As protein: CASSLAGQGSTEAFF.

The J gene is TRBJ1-1, the V gene TRBV5-1; 8 bases are shared with TRBD1. The CDR3 covers 15 residues. The germline gives CDR1 SGHRS, CDR2 YFSETQ. The ends lost 0 bases at V and 2 bases at J; junction bases unmatched: 3. The CDR3 coding sequence is TGCGCCAGCAGCTTGGATGGACAGGGTAACACTGAAGCTTTCTTT. Translated: CASSLDGQGNTEAFF.

The V gene is TRBV19, the J gene TRBJ1-6, with D maybe TRBD1 (6 bases). CDR3 length: 16 residues. Trimming cost V 0 bases and J 4 bases, with 10 bases left between them. CDR1 is LNHDA, CDR2 SQIVND, per germline (reference sequence). Here the CDR3 DNA reads TGTGCCAGTAGTATAGAGGGGGCACAGTATAATTCACCCCTCCACTTT. Amino acids: CASSIEGAQYNSPLHF.

This rearrangement joins TRBV5-1 to TRBJ2-7; D unclear. The CDR3 covers 17 residues. V was cut by 0 bases and J by 2 bases, with 18 bases left in between. CDR1 is SGHRS, CDR2 YFSETQ, per germline. The CDR3 protein is CASSLDGQPEKAYEQYF. The CDR3 DNA sequence: TGCGCCAGCAGCTTGGACGGGCAGCCAGAGAAAGCCTACGAGCAGTACTTC. Using reference TRBV5-1 and TRBJ2-7 for the parts outside the CDR3, the full variable domain is KAGVTQTPRYLIKTRGQQVTLSCSPISGHRSVSWYQQTPGQGLQFLFEYFSETQRNKGNFPGRFSGRQFSNSRSEMNVSTLELGDSALYLCASSLDGQPEKAYEQYFGPGTRLTVT.

The chain uses TRBV5-4 and TRBJ1-2; D call uncertain. The V gene lost 6 bases and the J gene lost 9 bases, with 18 bases spanning the gap. This CDR3 comprises 13 residues. Germline values: CDR1 SGHNT, CDR2 YYREEE (reference sequence). The CDR3: CASKPREFGSYTF. The CDR3 DNA reads as TGTGCCAGCAAGCCTAGGGAATTTGGGAGCTACACCTTC.

The chain couples TRBV9 to TRBJ2-7; TRBD1 is a possible D gene (5 bases). The CDR3 sequence is 13 residues long. With 0 bases removed from V and 6 bases from J, the gap between germline ends came to 10 bases. Germline CDR1 and CDR2: SGDLS and YYNGEE. CDR3 region: CASSVGQGLEQYF. The CDR3 DNA reads as TGTGCCAGCAGCGTAGGGCAGGGTCTCGAGCAGTACTTC.

The J gene is TRBJ1-2, the V gene TRBV5-1, with D uncertain. The CDR3 length is 13 residues. CDR1 is SGHRS and CDR2 is YFSETQ in the germline V gene. V was shortened by 3 bases and J by 3 bases, with 9 bases between the two germline ends. DNA for the CDR3: TGCGCCAGCAGCTCCGAGGGCTACTATGGCTACACCTTC. Translation gives CASSSEGYYGYTF.

The gene calls are TRBV19 and TRBJ1-1; perhaps TRBD1 as D (6 bases). The CDR3 loop spans 14 amino acids. CDR1 is LNHDA, CDR2 SQIVND, per germline (reference sequence). Trimming removed 6 bases from V and 3 bases from J, with 14 bases in between. This CDR3 reads CASRPQGKDTEAFF. The CDR3 coding sequence is TGTGCCAGTAGACCCCAGGGGAAGGACACTGAAGCTTTCTTT. The full variable domain, rest sourced from reference TRBV19 and TRBJ1-1, is DGGITQSPKYLFRKEGQNVTLSCEQNLNHDAMYWYRQDPGQGLRLIYYSQIVNDFQKGDIAEGYSVSREKKESFPLTVTSAQKNPTAFYLCASRPQGKDTEAFFGQGTRLTVV.

The chain uses TRBV6-1 and TRBJ2-7; D possibly uses TRBD1 or TRBD2 (5 bases each). CDR1 is MNHNS and CDR2 is SASEGT in the germline V gene. The CDR3 loop spans 15 amino acids. With 2 bases removed from V and 3 bases from J, the gap between germline ends came to 14 bases. The CDR3 here is CASSESWGTHYEQYV. CDR3 in DNA: TGTGCCAGCAGTGAAAGTTGGGGGACCCACTACGAGCAGTACGTC.

Here the CDR3 reads CSATGMGTEAFF. Here the CDR3 DNA reads TGCAGCGCGACAGGGATGGGCACTGAAGCTTTCTTT. This rearrangement joins TRBV29-1 to TRBJ1-1; 7 bases are a match to TRBD1. CDR1 SQVTM and CDR2 ANQGSEA come from the germline V gene. V lost 7 bases, J lost 4 bases, and 6 bases stayed unmatched. The CDR3 spans 12 residues.

This sequence joins TRBV27 and TRBJ2-3; D not certain. Trimming shortened V by 4 bases and J by 5 bases, and 4 bases separated the two germline ends. Germline V CDR1 and CDR2: MNHEY, SMNVEV (reference sequence). The CDR3 contains 11 residues. CDR3 protein: CASSSLDTQYF. The CDR3 nucleotides read TGTGCCAGCAGTTCCCTAGATACGCAGTATTTT.

This chain uses TRBV5-1 with TRBJ1-2, with D possibly being TRBD1 (5 bases). Germline-derived CDR1 and CDR2 are SGHRS and YFSETQ. CDR3 length equals 15 residues. V was clipped by 0 bases and J by 7 bases, with 16 bases between them. The CDR3 loop reads CASSLEGRPEGGYTF. The DNA for the CDR3 is TGCGCCAGCAGCTTGGAGGGACGGCCCGAGGGTGGCTACACCTTC.

The V call is TRBV27, the J call TRBJ1-6; 7 nucleotides align to TRBD1. V was clipped by 4 bases and J by 1 base; unmatched bases: 10. CDR1 and CDR2 from the germline V gene are MNHEY and SMNVEV (reference sequence). CDR3 length equals 18 residues. The CDR3 is CASSSRQGEGSYNSPLHF. For the CDR3, the DNA is TGTGCCAGCAGTTCCCGACAGGGTGAAGGGTCCTATAATTCACCCCTCCACTTT.

Only one count was recorded for this clone. The chain's CDR3 is CASSGLAGTTDTQYF. In nucleotides, the CDR3 is TGTGCCAGCAGCGGACTAGCGGGGACCACAGATACGCAGTATTTT. The chain combines TRBV5-6 with TRBJ2-3; 12 bases match TRBD2. The CDR3 is 15 residues long. J gave up 2 bases and V 4 bases, and 2 bases lay outside the gene matches. Per germline, CDR1 SGHDT and CDR2 YYEEEE.

V and J are TRBV6-6 and TRBJ1-5; unclear D gene. The CDR3 sequence is 15 residues long. Germline CDR1 reads MNHNY; CDR2 reads SVGAGI (reference sequence). The V end was cut by 5 bases, the J end by 0 bases, with 11 bases between. CDR3 in DNA: TGTGCCAGCAGTCCCGACGGAGATAGCAATCAGCCCCAGCATTTT. Encoded protein: CASSPDGDSNQPQHF.

The chain has TRBV6-1 and TRBJ2-3, with unresolved D. The CDR3 loop spans 12 amino acids. V shed 0 bases and J shed 11 bases, with 9 bases lying between them. The germline V gene encodes CDR1 MNHNS and CDR2 SASEGT. This CDR3 reads CASSEAGRGQYF. The CDR3 region has the DNA TGTGCCAGCAGTGAAGCAGGGCGAGGGCAGTATTTT.

This rearrangement joins TRBV10-3 to TRBJ2-2, with 8 positions matching TRBD2. This CDR3 region has 14 residues. Germline trimming cut 5 bases from V and 7 bases from J; bases unmatched to any gene: 6. The germline gives CDR1 ENHRY, CDR2 SYGVKD. CDR3 sequence reads: CAISREGRGGELFF. The CDR3 DNA follows: TGTGCCATCAGTCGGGAGGGGAGAGGCGGGGAGCTGTTTTTT.

The rearrangement uses TRBV5-1 and TRBJ2-2; TRBD2 matches 9 bases. Germline CDR1 and CDR2: SGHRS and YFSETQ. This CDR3 has 15 amino acids. The V gene end was trimmed by 6 bases and the J gene end by 7 bases; junction bases not matched to a gene: 10. The CDR3 nucleotides are TGCGCCAGCACCGCGGGGAGCGGGGGGCTCGGGGAGCTGTTTTTT. Its protein product is CASTAGSGGLGELFF.

The genes are TRBV5-1 and TRBJ2-4; 7 nucleotides match TRBD2. With 4 bases clipped from V and 8 bases from J, the junction kept 9 bases outside the gene matches. The CDR3 is 14 amino acids. CDR1 and CDR2 from the germline V gene are SGHRS and YFSETQ. The CDR3 DNA sequence: TGCGCCAGCAGCCGCGGGGAGGGTGGAGACATTCAGTACTTC. Protein: CASSRGEGGDIQYF.

V and J are TRBV11-3 and TRBJ2-5; possibly TRBD1 for D (6 bases). This CDR3 is 15 amino acids long. The ends were cut back, 5 bases at V and 4 bases at J, with 17 bases in the middle. Germline V gene lookup returns CDR1 SGHNT and CDR2 YENEEA. The CDR3 region is CASSAEQGRGETQYF. For the CDR3, the DNA is TGTGCCAGCAGCGCCGAACAGGGTAGGGGAGAGACCCAGTACTTC.

By sample fraction, this clone is large (0.1 to 1%). V is TRBV4-1 and J is TRBJ1-1; unclear D gene. The V and J ends lost 0 bases and 1 base respectively, with 15 bases between them. CDR1 and CDR2 (germline): MGHRA, YSYEKL. This CDR3 has 17 amino acids. The DNA for the CDR3 is TGCGCCAGCAGCCAAGAATTAACATCTCTCGGGAACACTGAAGCTTTCTTT. It yields the protein CASSQELTSLGNTEAFF.

The chain combines TRBV27 with TRBJ1-1, with no clear D. The CDR3 is 14 amino acids. Germline V gives CDR1 MNHEY, CDR2 SMNVEV (reference sequence). Between the trimmed V and J ends, which lost 3 bases and 5 bases, there was a span of 13 bases. The CDR3 region has the DNA TGTGCCAGCAGTTTTCGAAGAGGCCGGACTGAAGCTTTCTTT. Translated, it gives CASSFRRGRTEAFF.

J is TRBJ2-2 and V is TRBV5-1; weak D call: TRBD1 (5 bases). In germline, CDR1 is SGHRS, CDR2 YFSETQ. The CDR3 sequence is 12 residues long. Trimming pared 4 bases from V and 7 bases from J, leaving 8 bases between. CDR3 amino acids: CASSQGGGELFF. The DNA of the CDR3 is TGCGCCAGCAGCCAGGGCGGCGGGGAGCTGTTTTTT. The whole variable domain, remainder taken from reference TRBV5-1 and TRBJ2-2, is KAGVTQTPRYLIKTRGQQVTLSCSPISGHRSVSWYQQTPGQGLQFLFEYFSETQRNKGNFPGRFSGRQFSNSRSEMNVSTLELGDSALYLCASSQGGGELFFGEGSRLTVL.

The chain combines TRBV6-5 with TRBJ1-1; D remains ambiguous. This CDR3 has 13 amino acids. With 2 bases removed from V and 2 bases from J, the gap between germline ends came to 6 bases. CDR1 is MNHEY, CDR2 SVGAGI, per germline. The CDR3, as DNA: TGTGCCAGCAGTTACCGTGACAACACTGAAGCTTTCTTT. It translates to CASSYRDNTEAFF.

The chain couples TRBV20-1 to TRBJ2-1; D gene unclear. The ends were cut back, 1 base at V and 8 bases at J, with 6 bases in the middle. This CDR3 comprises 11 residues. CDR1 and CDR2 (germline): DFQATT, SNEGSKA (reference sequence). The DNA of the CDR3 is TGCAGTGCTAGAGGGTTGGATGAGCAGTTCTTC. It yields the protein CSARGLDEQFF.

V usage is TRBV7-2 and J usage is TRBJ1-2, with 9 bases that match TRBD1. Germline trimming cut 2 bases from V and 7 bases from J; bases unmatched to any gene: 8. Germline V gene sequence: CDR1 SGHTA, CDR2 FQGNSA. The CDR3 covers 15 residues. This chain's CDR3 is CASSLQGQGGSGYTF. The CDR3 DNA reads TGTGCCAGCAGCTTACAGGGACAGGGCGGGTCTGGCTACACCTTC.

V is TRBV19 and J is TRBJ1-1, with 7 bases aligning to TRBD1. V shed 1 base and J 6 bases; nucleotides not matched to a gene: 2. CDR3 length: 13 residues. Germline assignment: CDR1 LNHDA and CDR2 SQIVND (reference sequence). CDR3 in DNA: TGTGCCAGTAGTATAGGAGGACAGGCTGAAGCTTTCTTT. It codes for CASSIGGQAEAFF.